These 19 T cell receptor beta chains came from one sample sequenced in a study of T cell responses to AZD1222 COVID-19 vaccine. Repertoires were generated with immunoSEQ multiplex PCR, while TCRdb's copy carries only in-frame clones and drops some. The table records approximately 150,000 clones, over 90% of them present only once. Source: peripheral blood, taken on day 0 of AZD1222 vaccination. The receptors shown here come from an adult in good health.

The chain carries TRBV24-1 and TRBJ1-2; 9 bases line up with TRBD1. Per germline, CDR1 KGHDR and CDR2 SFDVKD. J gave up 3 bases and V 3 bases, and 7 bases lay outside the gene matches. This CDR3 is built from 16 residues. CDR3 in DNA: TGTGCCACCAGTGATCCCACGGGACAGGGTTACTATGGCTACACCTTC. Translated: CATSDPTGQGYYGYTF.

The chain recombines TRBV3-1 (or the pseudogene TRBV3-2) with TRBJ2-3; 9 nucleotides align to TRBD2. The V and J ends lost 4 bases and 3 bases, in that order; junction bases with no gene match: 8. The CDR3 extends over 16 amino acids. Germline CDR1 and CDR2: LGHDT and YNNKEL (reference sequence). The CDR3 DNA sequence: TGTGCCAGCAGCCTATTACTAGCGGGCCCTACAGATACGCAGTATTTT. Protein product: CASSLLLAGPTDTQYF.

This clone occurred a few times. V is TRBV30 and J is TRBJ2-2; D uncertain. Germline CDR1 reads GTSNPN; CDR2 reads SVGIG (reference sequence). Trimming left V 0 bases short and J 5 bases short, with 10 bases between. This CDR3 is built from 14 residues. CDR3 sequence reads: CAWSVQLRTGELFF. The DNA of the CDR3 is TGTGCCTGGAGTGTACAGCTGCGAACCGGGGAGCTGTTTTTT.

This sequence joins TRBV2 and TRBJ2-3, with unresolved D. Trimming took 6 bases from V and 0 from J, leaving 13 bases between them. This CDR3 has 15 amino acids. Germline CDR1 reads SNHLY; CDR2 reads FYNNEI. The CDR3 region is CASRNLDLSTDTQYF. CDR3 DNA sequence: TGTGCCAGCAGGAACCTCGACTTGAGCACAGATACGCAGTATTTT.

CDR3 in amino acids: CASTIGGDQETQYF. Written as DNA, the CDR3 is TGTGCCAGCACCATTGGGGGGGACCAAGAGACCCAGTACTTC. The chain joins TRBV5-4 to TRBJ2-5, with 7 bases fitting TRBD2. Losses at the gene ends were 6 bases for V and 0 bases for J; bases not matched to a gene: 5. CDR1 SGHNT and CDR2 YYREEE come from the germline V gene (reference sequence). The CDR3 has 14 residues.

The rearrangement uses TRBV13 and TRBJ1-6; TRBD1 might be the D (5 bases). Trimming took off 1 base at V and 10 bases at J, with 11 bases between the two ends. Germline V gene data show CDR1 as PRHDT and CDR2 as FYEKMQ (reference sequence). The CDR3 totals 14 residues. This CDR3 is CASSLEGRGSPLHF. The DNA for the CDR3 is TGTGCCAGCAGCTTAGAGGGCCGGGGGTCACCCCTCCACTTT.

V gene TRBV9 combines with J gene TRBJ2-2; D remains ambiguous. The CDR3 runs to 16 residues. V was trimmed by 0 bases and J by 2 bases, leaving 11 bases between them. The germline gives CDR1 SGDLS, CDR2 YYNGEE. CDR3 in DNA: TGTGCCAGCAGCGTAGTTTCGACCTCAAACACCGGGGAGCTGTTTTTT. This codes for CASSVVSTSNTGELFF.

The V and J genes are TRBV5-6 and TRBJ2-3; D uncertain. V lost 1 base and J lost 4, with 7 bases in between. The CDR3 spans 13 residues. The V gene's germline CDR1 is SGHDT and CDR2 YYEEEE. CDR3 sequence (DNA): TGTGCCAGCAGCTTGACTGCGGCAGATACGCAGTATTTT. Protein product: CASSLTAADTQYF.

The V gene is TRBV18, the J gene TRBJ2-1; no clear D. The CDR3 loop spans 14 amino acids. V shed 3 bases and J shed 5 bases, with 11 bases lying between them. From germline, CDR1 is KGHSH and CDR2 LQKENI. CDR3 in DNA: TGTGCCAGCTCACCGGGCCTGACCAACAATGAGCAGTTCTTC. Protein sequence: CASSPGLTNNEQFF.

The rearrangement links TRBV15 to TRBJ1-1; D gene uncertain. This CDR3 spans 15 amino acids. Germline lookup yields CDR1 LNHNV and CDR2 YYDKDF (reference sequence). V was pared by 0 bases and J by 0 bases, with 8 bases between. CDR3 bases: TGTGCCACCAGCAGAGATACGAGATTGAACACTGAAGCTTTCTTT. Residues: CATSRDTRLNTEAFF. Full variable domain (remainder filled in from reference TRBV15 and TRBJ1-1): DAMVIQNPRYQVTQFGKPVTLSCSQTLNHNVMYWYQQKSSQAPKLLFHYYDKDFNNEADTPDNFQSRRPNTSFCFLDIRSPGLGDTAMYLCATSRDTRLNTEAFFGQGTRLTVV.

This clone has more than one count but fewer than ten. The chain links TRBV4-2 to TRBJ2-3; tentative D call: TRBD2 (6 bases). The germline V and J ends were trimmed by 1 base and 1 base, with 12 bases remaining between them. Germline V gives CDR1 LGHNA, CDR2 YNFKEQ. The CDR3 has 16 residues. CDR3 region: CASSQAGSSGTDTQYF. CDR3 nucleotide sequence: TGTGCCAGCAGCCAAGCAGGGTCTAGCGGCACAGATACGCAGTATTTT.

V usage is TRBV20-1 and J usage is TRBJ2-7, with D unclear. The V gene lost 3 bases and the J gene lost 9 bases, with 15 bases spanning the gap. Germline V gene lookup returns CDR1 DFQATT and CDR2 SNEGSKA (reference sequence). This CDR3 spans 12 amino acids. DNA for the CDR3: TGCAGTGCTAGTTTGGTCGGATTCGGGCAGTACTTC. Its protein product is CSASLVGFGQYF.

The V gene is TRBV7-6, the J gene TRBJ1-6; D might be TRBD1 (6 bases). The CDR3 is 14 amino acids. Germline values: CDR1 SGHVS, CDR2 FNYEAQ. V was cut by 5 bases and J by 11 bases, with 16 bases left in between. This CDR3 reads CASSPGALGTPLHF. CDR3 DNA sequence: TGTGCCAGCAGCCCAGGGGCCTTGGGGACACCCCTCCACTTT.

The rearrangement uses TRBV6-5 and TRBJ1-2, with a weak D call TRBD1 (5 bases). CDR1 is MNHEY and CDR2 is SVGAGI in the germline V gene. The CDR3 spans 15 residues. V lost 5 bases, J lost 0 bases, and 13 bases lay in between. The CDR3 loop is CASSKRQSPNYGYTF. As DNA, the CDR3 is TGTGCCAGCAGTAAACGACAGTCTCCTAACTATGGCTACACCTTC.

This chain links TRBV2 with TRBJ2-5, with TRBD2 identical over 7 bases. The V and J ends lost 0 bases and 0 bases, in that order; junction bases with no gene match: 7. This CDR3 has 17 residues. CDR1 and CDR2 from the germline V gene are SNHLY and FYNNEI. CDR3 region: CASSEALGGGDQETQYF. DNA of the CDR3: TGTGCCAGCAGTGAAGCGCTTGGGGGAGGGGACCAAGAGACCCAGTACTTC.

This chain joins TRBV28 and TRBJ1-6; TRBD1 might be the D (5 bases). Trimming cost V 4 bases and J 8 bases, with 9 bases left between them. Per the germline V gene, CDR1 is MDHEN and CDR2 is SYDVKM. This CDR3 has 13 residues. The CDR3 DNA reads TGTGCCAGCAGTTCAGGGCAGGATTCACCCCTCCACTTT. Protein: CASSSGQDSPLHF.

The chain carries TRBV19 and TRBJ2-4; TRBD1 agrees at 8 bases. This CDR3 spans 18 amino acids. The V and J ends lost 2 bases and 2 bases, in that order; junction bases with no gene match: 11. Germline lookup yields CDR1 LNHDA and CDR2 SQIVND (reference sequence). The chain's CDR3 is CASSIPGRGLSTKNIQYF. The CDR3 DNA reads TGTGCCAGTAGTATACCAGGCAGGGGGCTTTCAACCAAAAACATTCAGTACTTC.

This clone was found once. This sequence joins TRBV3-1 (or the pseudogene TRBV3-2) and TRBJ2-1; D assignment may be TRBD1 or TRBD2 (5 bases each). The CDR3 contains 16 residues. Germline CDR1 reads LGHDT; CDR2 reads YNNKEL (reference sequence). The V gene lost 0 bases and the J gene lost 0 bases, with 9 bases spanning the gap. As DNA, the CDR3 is TGTGCCAGCAGCCAAGATGTTGGGGGCTCCTACAATGAGCAGTTCTTC. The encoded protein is CASSQDVGGSYNEQFF.

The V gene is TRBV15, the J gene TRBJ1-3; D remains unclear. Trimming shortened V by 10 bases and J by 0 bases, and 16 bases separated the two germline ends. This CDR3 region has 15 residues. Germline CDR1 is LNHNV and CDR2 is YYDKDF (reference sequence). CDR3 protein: CAIGGRSSSGNTIYF. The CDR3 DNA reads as TGTGCCATCGGAGGGCGGTCCAGCTCTGGAAACACCATATATTTT.